This TCR beta chain was retrieved from a study of early T cells in non-severe SARS-CoV-2 infection. Notes on this clonotype: Its cognate antigen is unknown.

Study observations and caveats: VDJdb-based annotation leaned toward anti-spike CD8 responses and missed private and CD4 specificities.

TCRdb fed the 5' RACE reads into MiXCR, producing one record per CDR3 protein. The table shows some 70,000 distinct CDR3 sequences, with 12% occurring only once. Germline trimming cut 1 base from V and 2 bases from J; bases unmatched to any gene: 1. The CDR3 consists of 16 residues. CDR1 and CDR2 from the germline V gene are LGHNA and YNFKEQ. The rearrangement joins TRBV4-2 to TRBJ2-1, with 11 bases lining up with TRBD2. The receptor comes from an adult who was a healthcare worker with PCR-confirmed SARS-CoV-2 infection or an uninfected control (not recorded which). Sample: whole blood. The CDR3 DNA sequence: TGTGCCAGCAGCCAAGCGACTAGCGGGACCTACAATGAGCAGTTCTTC. It encodes CASSQATSGTYNEQFF.